The T cell receptor (beta chain) under discussion was sequenced for a study of CD8+ T cells in alopecia areata. Background on the study: Treatment of the treated patients consisted of oral tofacitinib, 5 to 10 mg twice daily. Study results and caveats: In scalp and blood, many expanded lesional clones persisted during tofacitinib. Sequencing of scalp samples also includes resident alphabeta T cells from normal skin. Clonality exceeded that of normal scalp in lesional scalp, most notably in alopecia totalis/universalis.

Points on this clone: The target antigen is unknown.

cDNA serving as the sequencing template came from extracted, reverse transcribed RNA. Data came from immunoSEQ multiplex PCR; TCRdb stores just in-frame clones and leaves some out. This sample has some 110,000 clones; roughly 50% occur once, and the top ten carry under 35%. CDR3 length: 13 residues. The germline V gene has CDR1 SGHVS and CDR2 FNYEAQ. The germline V and J ends were trimmed by 5 bases and 7 bases, with 12 bases remaining between them. As for treatment: oral pan-JAK inhibitor, 5-10 mg twice daily. Sequences were derived from CD8+ T cells sorted from blood, sampled at week 4, from a patient treated with tofacitinib. This sequence originates from a human donor with alopecia areata. The chain is built from TRBV7-6 and TRBJ2-1; the D gene is possibly TRBD2 (5 bases). The CDR3 DNA follows: TGTGCCAGCAGCCCAGACTGGGAGAATGAGCAGTTCTTC. Its translation: CASSPDWENEQFF. The full variable domain, rest sourced from reference TRBV7-6 and TRBJ2-1, is GAGVSQSPRYKVTKRGQDVALRCDPISGHVSLYWYRQALGQGPEFLTYFNYEAQQDKSGLPNDRFSAERPEGSISTLTIQRTEQRDSAMYRCASSPDWENEQFFGPGTRLTVL.